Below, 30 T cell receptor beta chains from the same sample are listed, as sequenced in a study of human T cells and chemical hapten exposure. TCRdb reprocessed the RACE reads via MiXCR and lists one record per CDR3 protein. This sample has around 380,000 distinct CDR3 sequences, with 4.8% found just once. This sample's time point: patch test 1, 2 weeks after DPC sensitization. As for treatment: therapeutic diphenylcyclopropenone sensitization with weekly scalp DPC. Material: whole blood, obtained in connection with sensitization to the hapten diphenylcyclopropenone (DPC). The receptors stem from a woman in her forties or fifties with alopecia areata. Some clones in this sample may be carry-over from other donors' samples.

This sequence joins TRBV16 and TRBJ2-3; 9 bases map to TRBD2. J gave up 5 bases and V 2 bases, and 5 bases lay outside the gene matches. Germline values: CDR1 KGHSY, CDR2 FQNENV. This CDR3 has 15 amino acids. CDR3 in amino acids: CASSQAGLAVDTQYF. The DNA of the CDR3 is TGTGCCAGCAGCCAAGCGGGACTAGCAGTAGATACGCAGTATTTT.

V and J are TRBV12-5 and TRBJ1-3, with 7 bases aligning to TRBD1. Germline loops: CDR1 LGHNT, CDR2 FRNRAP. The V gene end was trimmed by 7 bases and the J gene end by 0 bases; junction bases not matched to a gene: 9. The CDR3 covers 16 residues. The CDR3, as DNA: TGTGCTAGTGCCGTTACACAGGGGCTCTCTGGAAACACCATATATTTT. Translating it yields CASAVTQGLSGNTIYF.

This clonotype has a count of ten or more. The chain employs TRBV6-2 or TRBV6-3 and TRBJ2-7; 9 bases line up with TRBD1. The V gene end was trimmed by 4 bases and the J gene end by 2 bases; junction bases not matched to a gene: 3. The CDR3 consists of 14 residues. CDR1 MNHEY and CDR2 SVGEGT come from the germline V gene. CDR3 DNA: TGTGCCAGCAGTTCGACAGGGGGGGCCTACGAGCAGTACTTC. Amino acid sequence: CASSSTGGAYEQYF.

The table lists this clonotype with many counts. CDR3 loop: CASSFAGTSGYEQYF. The CDR3 bases are TGTGCCAGCAGTTTCGCCGGGACTAGCGGATACGAGCAGTACTTC. The chain is built from TRBV12-3 or TRBV12-4 and TRBJ2-7, with 11 bases fitting TRBD2. The junction had 5 bases not matched to a gene; V was cut back by 3 bases and J by 4 bases. The CDR3 contains 15 residues.

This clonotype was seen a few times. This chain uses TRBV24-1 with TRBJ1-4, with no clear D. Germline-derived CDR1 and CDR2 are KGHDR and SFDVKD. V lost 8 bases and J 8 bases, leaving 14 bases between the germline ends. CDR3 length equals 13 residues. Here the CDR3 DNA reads TGTGCCACCACCTGGGGTCTGTCGGAAAAACTGTTTTTT. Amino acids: CATTWGLSEKLFF.

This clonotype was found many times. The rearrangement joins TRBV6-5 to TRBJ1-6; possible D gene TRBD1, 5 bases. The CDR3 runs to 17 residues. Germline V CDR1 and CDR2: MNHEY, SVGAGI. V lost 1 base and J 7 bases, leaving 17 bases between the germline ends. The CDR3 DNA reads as TGTGCCAGCAGTTACTTCCAAGGGGCAGGCCCCAATTCACCCCTCCACTTT. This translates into CASSYFQGAGPNSPLHF.

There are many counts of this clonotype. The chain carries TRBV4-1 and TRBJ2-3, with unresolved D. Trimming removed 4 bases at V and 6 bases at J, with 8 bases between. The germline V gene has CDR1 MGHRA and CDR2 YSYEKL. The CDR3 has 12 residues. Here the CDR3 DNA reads TGCGCCAGCAGCCGAGGTCAGGATACGCAGTATTTT. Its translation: CASSRGQDTQYF.

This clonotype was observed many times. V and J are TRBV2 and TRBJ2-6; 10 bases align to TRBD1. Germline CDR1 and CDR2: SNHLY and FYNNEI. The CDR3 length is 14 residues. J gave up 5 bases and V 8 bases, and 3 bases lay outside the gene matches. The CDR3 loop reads CASGDRGWANVLTF. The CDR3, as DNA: TGTGCCAGCGGGGACAGGGGCTGGGCCAACGTCCTGACTTTC. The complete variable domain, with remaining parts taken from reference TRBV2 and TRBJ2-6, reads EPEVTQTPSHQVTQMGQEVILRCVPISNHLYFYWYRQILGQKVEFLVSFYNNEISEKSEIFDDQFSVERPDGSNFTLKIRSTKLEDSAMYFCASGDRGWANVLTFGAGSRLTVL.

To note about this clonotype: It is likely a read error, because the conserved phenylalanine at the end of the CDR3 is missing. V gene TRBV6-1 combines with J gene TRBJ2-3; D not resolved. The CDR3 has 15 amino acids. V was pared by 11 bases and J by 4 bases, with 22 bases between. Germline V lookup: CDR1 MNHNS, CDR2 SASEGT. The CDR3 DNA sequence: TGTGCCTGCCAGGAAGGAGTGATAAGCTCAGATACGCAGTATTTA. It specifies CACQEGVISSDTQYL.

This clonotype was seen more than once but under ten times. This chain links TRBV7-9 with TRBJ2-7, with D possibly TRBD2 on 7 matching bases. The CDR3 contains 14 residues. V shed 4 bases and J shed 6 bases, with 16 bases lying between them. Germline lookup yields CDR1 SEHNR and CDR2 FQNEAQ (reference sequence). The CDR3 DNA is TGTGCCAGCAGCTCCGGCTCTAGGGGGGGCGAGCAGTACTTC. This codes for CASSSGSRGGEQYF.

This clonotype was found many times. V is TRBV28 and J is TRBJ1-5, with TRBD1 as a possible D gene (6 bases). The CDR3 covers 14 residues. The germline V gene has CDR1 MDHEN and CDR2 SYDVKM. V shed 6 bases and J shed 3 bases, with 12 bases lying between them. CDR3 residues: CASSSTGPNQPQHF. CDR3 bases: TGTGCCAGCAGCAGCACAGGGCCCAATCAGCCCCAGCATTTT.

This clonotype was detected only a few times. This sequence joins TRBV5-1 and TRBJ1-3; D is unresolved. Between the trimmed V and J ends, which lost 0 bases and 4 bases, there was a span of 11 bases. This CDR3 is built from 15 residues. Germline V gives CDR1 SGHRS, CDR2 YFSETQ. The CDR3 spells CASSLAEGPGNTIYF. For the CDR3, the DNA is TGCGCCAGCAGCTTGGCCGAGGGTCCGGGAAACACCATATATTTT.

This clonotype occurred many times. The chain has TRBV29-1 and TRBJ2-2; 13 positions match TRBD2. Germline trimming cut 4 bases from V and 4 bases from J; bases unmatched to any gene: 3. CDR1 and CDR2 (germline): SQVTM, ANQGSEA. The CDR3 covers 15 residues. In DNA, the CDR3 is TGCAGCGTTGGTGGACTAGCGGGGGTCACCGGGGAGCTGTTTTTT. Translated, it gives CSVGGLAGVTGELFF.

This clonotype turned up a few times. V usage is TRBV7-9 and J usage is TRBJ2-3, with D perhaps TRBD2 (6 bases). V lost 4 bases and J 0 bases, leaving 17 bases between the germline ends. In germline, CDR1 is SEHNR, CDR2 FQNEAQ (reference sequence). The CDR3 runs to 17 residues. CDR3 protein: CASSSTAGSPSTDTQYF. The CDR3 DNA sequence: TGTGCCAGCAGCTCGACGGCGGGATCACCTAGCACAGATACGCAGTATTTT. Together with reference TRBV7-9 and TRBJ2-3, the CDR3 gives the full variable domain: DTGVSQNPRHKITKRGQNVTFRCDPISEHNRLYWYRQTLGQGPEFLTYFQNEAQLEKSRLLSDRFSAERPKGSFSTLEIQRTEQGDSAMYLCASSSTAGSPSTDTQYFGPGTRLTVL.

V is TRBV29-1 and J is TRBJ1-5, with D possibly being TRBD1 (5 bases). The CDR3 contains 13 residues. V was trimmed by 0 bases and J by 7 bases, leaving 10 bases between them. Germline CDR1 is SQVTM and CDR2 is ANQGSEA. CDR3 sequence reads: CSVEDLQEQPQHF. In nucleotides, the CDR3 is TGCAGCGTTGAAGACTTACAGGAACAGCCCCAGCATTTT.

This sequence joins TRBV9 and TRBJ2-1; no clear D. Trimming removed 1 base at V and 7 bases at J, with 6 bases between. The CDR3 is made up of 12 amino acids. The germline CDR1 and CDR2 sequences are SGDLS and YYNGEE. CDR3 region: CASSVNLNEQFF. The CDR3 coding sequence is TGTGCCAGCAGCGTAAACCTAAATGAGCAGTTCTTC.

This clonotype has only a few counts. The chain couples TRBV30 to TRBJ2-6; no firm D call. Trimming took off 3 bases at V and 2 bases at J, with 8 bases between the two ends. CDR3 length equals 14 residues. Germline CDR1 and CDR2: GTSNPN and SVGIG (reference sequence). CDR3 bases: TGTGCCTGGAGCCCCGGCGCTGGGGCCAACGTCCTGACTTTC. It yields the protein CAWSPGAGANVLTF. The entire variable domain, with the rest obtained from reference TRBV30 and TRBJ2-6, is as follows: SQTIHQWPATLVQPVGSPLSLECTVEGTSNPNLYWYRQAAGRGLQLLFYSVGIGQISSEVPQNLSASRPQDRQFILSSKKLLLSDSGFYLCAWSPGAGANVLTFGAGSRLTVL.

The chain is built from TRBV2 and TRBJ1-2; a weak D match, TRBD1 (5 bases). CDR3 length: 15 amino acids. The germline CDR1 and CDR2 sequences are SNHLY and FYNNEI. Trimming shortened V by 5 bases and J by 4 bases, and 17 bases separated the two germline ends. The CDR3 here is CASSSLSGTLYGYTF. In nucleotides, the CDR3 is TGTGCCAGCAGTTCACTCTCCGGGACGCTCTATGGCTACACCTTC. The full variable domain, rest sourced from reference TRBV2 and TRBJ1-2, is EPEVTQTPSHQVTQMGQEVILRCVPISNHLYFYWYRQILGQKVEFLVSFYNNEISEKSEIFDDQFSVERPDGSNFTLKIRSTKLEDSAMYFCASSSLSGTLYGYTFGSGTRLTVV.

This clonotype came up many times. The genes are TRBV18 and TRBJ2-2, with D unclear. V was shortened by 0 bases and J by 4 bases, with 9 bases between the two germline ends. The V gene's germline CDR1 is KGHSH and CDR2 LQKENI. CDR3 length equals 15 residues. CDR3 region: CASSPPNHSTGELFF. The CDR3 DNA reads TGTGCCAGCTCACCACCGAACCACAGCACCGGGGAGCTGTTTTTT.

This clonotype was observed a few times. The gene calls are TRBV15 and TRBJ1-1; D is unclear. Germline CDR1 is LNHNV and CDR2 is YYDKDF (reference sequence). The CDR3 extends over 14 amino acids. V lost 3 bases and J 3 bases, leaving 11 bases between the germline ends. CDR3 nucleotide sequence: TGTGCCACCAGCAGCCTTTCCTCTCACACTGAAGCTTTCTTT. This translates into CATSSLSSHTEAFF.

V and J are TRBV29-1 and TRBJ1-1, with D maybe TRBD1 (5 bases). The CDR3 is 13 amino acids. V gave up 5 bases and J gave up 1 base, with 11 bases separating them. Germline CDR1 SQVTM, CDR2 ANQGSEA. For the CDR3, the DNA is TGCAGCGTTAGGGAGACAGCGAACACTGAAGCTTTCTTT. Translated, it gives CSVRETANTEAFF.

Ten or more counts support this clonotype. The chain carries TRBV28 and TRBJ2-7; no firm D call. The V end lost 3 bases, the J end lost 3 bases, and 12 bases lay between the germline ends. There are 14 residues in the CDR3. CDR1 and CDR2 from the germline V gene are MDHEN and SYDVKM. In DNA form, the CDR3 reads TGTGCCAGCAGTTTCCGGGTGAACGTCTACGAGCAGTACTTC. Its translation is CASSFRVNVYEQYF.

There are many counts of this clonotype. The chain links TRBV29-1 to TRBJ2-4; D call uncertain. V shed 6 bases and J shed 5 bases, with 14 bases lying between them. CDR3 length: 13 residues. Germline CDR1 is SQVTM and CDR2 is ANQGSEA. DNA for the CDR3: TGCAGCGTCTTGGCTCGGTTCCAAAACATTCAGTACTTC. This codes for CSVLARFQNIQYF.

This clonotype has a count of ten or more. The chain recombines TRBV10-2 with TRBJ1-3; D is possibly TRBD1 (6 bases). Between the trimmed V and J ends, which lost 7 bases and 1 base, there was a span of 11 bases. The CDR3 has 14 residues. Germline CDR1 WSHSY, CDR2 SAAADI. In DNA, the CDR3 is TGCGCCAGCACGATAACAGGGTCTGGAAACACCATATATTTT. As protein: CASTITGSGNTIYF.

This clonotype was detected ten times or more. CDR3 residues: CASSVGQPYEQYF. DNA of the CDR3: TGTGCCAGCAGTGTGGGGCAGCCCTACGAGCAGTACTTC. The chain uses TRBV2 and TRBJ2-7; TRBD1 might be the D (5 bases). The V end lost 4 bases, the J end lost 2 bases, and 9 bases lay between the germline ends. The CDR3 runs to 13 residues. Germline CDR1 reads SNHLY; CDR2 reads FYNNEI.

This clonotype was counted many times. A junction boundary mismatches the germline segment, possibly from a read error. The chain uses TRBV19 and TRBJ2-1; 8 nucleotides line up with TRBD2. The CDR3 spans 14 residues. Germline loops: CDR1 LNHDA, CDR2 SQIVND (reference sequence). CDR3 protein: CASSIAGNPSGSYF. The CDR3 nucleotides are TGTGCCAGTAGTATAGCGGGAAACCCTAGCGGGTCGTACTTC.

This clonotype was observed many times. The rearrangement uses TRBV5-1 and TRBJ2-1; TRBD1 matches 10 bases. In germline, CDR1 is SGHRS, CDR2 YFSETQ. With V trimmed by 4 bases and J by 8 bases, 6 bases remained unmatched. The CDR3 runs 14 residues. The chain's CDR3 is CASSARTGGDEQFF. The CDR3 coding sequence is TGCGCCAGCAGCGCGAGGACAGGGGGAGATGAGCAGTTCTTC.

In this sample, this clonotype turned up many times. For the CDR3, the DNA is TGTGCCAGCAGCTCCTTAGCGGGAGGGCCATACGAGCAGTACTTC. Residues: CASSSLAGGPYEQYF. The chain employs TRBV7-2 and TRBJ2-7, with 11 bases fitting TRBD2. CDR3 length: 15 residues. The V and J ends lost 4 bases and 4 bases, in that order; junction bases with no gene match: 6. The germline V gene has CDR1 SGHTA and CDR2 FQGNSA.

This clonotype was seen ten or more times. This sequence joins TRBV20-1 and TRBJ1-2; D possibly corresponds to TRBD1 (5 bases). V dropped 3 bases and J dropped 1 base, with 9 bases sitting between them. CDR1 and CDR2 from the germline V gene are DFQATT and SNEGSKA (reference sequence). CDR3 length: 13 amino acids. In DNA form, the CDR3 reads TGCAGTGCTAGTGAACAGGATAACTATGGCTACACCTTC. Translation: CSASEQDNYGYTF.

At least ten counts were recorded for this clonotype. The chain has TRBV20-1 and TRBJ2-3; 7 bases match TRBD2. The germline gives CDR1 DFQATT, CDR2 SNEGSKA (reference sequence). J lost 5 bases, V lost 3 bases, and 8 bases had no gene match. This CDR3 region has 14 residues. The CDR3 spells CSASGGTTVDTQYF. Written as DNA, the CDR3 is TGCAGTGCTAGTGGGGGGACTACGGTAGATACGCAGTATTTT.